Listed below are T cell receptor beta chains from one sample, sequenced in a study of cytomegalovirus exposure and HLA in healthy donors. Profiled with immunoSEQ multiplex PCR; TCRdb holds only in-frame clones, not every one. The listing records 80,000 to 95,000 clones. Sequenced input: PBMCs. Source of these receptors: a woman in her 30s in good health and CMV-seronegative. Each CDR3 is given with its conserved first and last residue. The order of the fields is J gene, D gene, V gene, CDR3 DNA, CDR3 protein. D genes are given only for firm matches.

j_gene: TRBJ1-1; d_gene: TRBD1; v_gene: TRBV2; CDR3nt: TGTGCCAGCAGCGGCGACAGGGTGGGCACTGAAGCTTTCTTT; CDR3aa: CASSGDRVGTEAFF
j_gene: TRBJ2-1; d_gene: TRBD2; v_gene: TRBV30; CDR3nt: TGTGCCTGCCAATACGTCGGGACTAGCCGTGAGCAGTTCTTC; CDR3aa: CACQYVGTSREQFF
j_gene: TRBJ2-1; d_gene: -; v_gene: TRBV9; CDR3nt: TGTGCCAGCAGCGTAGGAGCTAGCGCGCACTACAATGAGCAGTTCTTC; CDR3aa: CASSVGASAHYNEQFF
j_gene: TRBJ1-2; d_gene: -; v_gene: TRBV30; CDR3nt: TGTGGGACCGAGCGCAAGGGGAGGGGTGGCTACACCTTC; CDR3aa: CGTERKGRGGYTF
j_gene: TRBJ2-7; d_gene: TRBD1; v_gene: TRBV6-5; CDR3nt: TGTGCCAGCAGTTCTCGACAGGGCGGGCAGTACTTC; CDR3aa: CASSSRQGGQYF
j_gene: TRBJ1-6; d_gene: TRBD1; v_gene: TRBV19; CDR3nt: TGTGCCAGTAGTCCAGGGACAGGGTCTAATTCACCCCTCCACTTT; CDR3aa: CASSPGTGSNSPLHF
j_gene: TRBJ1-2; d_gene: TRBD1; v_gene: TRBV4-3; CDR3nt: TGCGCCAGCAGCCCTACAGGGGGTGGGAATGGCTACACCTTC; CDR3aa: CASSPTGGGNGYTF
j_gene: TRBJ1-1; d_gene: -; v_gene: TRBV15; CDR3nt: TGTGCCACCAGCTTAGAGGTGGGGCAGCCGAACACTGAAGCTTTCTTT; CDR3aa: CATSLEVGQPNTEAFF
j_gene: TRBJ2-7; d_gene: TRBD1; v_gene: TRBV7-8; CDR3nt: TGTGCCAGCAGCTTAGTGGTGGGACAGGTAAAGGAGCAGTACTTC; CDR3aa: CASSLVVGQVKEQYF
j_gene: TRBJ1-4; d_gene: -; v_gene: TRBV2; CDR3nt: TGTGCCAGCAGTGAAGGGCGGGGCGAAAAACTGTTTTTT; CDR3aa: CASSEGRGEKLFF
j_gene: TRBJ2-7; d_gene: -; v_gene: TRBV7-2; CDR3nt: TGTGCCAGCAGCTTAGTCGGAGTGGGCGAGCAGTACTTC; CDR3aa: CASSLVGVGEQYF
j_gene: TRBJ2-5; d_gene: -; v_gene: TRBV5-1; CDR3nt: TGCGCCAGCAGCTTAGCTGGGGGGGAGACCCAGTACTTC; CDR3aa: CASSLAGGETQYF
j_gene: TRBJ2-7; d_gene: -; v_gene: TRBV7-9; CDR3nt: TGTGCCAGCAGTCAAACAGGTGCCTACGAGCAGTACTTC; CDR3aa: CASSQTGAYEQYF
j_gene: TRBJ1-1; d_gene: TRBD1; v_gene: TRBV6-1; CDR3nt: TGTGCCAGCAGCGATACAGGGGGGGCTGAAGCTTTCTTT; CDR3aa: CASSDTGGAEAFF
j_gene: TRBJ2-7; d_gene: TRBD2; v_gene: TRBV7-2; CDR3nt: TGTGCCAGCAGCTTACTAGCGGGGGGCGGGGAGCAGTACTTC; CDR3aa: CASSLLAGGGEQYF
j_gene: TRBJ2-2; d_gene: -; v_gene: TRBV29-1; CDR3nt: TGCAGCGTTGTCTTAGCTTACACCGGGGAGCTGTTTTTT; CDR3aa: CSVVLAYTGELFF
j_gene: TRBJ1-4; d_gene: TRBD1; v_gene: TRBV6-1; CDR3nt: TGTGCCAGCAGTGAAGCAGGGGGCAGTGAAAAACTGTTTTTT; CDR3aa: CASSEAGGSEKLFF
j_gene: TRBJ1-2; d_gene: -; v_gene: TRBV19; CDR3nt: TGTGCCAGTAGTATAGTCGGTTCTGGCTATGGCTACACCTTC; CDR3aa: CASSIVGSGYGYTF
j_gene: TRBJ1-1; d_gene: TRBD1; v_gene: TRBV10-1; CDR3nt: TGCGCCAGCAGTGGGACAGGAATGAACACTGAAGCTTTCTTT; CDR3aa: CASSGTGMNTEAFF
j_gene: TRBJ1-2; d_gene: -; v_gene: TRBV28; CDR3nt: TGTGCCAGCAGTTTACCTACAGGGTATGGCTACACCTTC; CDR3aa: CASSLPTGYGYTF
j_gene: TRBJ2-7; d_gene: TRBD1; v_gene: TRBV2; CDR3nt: TGTGCCAGCAGTACACAGGGGGCGCGGCTCGACGAGCAGTACTTC; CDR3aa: CASSTQGARLDEQYF
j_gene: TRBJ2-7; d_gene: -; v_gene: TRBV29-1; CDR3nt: TGCAGCGTTGCCCAGCCAGGTTACGAGCAGTACTTC; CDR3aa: CSVAQPGYEQYF
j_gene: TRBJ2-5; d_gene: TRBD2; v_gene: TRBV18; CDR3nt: TGTGCCAGCTCACCGAGGACTAGCGGGAGGGCCAGCGTGACCCAGTACTTC; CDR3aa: CASSPRTSGRASVTQYF
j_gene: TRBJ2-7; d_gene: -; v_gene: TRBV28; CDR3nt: TGTGCCAGCAGCCTTGAGGGGACTCCCTACGAGCAGTACTTC; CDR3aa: CASSLEGTPYEQYF
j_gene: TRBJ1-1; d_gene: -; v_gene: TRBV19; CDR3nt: TGTGCCAGTAGTATAGTAGGAGGGGTCGGGACTGAAGCTTTCTTT; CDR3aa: CASSIVGGVGTEAFF
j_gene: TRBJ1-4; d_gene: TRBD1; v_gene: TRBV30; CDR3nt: TGTGCCTGGAGTGTAACAGGGGCCTATGAAAAACTGTTTTTT; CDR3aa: CAWSVTGAYEKLFF
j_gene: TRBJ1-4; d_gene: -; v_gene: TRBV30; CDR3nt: TGTGCCTGGAGTGAACGGCGTGAAGGGAGGGGTCGGCTGTTTTTT; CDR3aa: CAWSERREGRGRLFF
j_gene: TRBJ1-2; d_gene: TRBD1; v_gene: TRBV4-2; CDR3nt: TGTGCCAGCAGCCCGACCGGGACAGCGAAGAACTATGGCTACACCTTC; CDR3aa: CASSPTGTAKNYGYTF
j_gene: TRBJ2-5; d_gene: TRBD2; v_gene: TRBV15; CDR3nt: TGTGCCACCAGCGACCGGGCCCGCCACGGGGGGAGGGAGACCCAGTACTTC; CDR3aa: CATSDRARHGGRETQYF
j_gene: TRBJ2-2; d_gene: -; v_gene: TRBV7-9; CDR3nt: TGTGCCAGCAGCATCATCGGGGGAAACACCGGGGAGCTGTTTTTT; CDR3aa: CASSIIGGNTGELFF
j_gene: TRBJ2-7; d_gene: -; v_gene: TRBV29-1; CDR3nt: TGCAGCGTCCTCGGACATGCAAGCGCCTACGAGCAGTACTTC; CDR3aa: CSVLGHASAYEQYF
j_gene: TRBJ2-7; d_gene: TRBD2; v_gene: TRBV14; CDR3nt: TGTGCCAGCAGCCCCATTGCCGGGACTAGCAGATACGAGCAGTACTTC; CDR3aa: CASSPIAGTSRYEQYF
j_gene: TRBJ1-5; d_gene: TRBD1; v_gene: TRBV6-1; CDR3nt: TGTGCCAGCAGTGGACTGGGACAGCCCAATCAGCCCCAGCATTTT; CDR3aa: CASSGLGQPNQPQHF
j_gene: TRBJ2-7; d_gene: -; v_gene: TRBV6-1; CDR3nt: TGTGCCAGCAGTGAAACTCGAAGTGTATCCTACGAGCAGTACTTC; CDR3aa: CASSETRSVSYEQYF
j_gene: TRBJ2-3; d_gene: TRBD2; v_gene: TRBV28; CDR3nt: TGTGCCAGCAACGCTCTGGGGAGGGCCACAGATACGCAGTATTTT; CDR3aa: CASNALGRATDTQYF
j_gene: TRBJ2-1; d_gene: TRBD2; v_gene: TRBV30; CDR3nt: TGTGCCTGCTCCTTCGGGAGGGCCAATGAGCAGTTCTTC; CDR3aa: CACSFGRANEQFF
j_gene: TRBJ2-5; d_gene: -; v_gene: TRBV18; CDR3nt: TGTGCCAGCTCACCACGGAGGGGGGGTGCAGAGACCCAGTACTTC; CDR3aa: CASSPRRGGAETQYF
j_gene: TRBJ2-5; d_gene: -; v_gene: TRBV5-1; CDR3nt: TGCGCCAGCAGCCTCGGGACATTCCAAGAGACCCAGTACTTC; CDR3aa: CASSLGTFQETQYF
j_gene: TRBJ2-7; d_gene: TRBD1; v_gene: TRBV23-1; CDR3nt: TGCGCCAGCAGTCAATCGGGGACAGGAACCTACGAGCAGTACTTC; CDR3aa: CASSQSGTGTYEQYF
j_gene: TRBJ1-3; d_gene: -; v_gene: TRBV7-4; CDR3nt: TGTGCCAGCAGCTTAGACAGGAGCTGTTCTGGAAACACCATATATTTT; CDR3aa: CASSLDRSCSGNTIYF
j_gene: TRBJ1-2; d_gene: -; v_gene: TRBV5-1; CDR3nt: TGCGCCAGCGGACTTGACTCAAACTATGGCTACACCTTC; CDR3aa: CASGLDSNYGYTF
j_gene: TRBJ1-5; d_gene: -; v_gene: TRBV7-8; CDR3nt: TGTGCCAGCAGCTTAAGGGGCAGGGTAGAGCAGCCCCAGCATTTT; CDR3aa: CASSLRGRVEQPQHF
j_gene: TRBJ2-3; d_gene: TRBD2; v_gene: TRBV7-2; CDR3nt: TGTGCCAGCAGCCGACTAGCGGGGGGGCCGACAGATACGCAGTATTTT; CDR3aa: CASSRLAGGPTDTQYF
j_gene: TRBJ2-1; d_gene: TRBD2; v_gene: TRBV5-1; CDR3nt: TGCGCCAGCAGCTTGGTTTTGGGCGGGAGGGCCGAGAATGAGCAGTTCTTC; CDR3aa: CASSLVLGGRAENEQFF
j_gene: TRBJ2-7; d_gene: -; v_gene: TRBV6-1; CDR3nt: TGTGCCAGCAGGAGGAACGCCTACGAGCAGTACTTC; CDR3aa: CASRRNAYEQYF
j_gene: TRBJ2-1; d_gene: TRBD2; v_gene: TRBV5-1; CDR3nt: TGCGCCAGCAGCTACGGACTAGCGGGAGCGATCGACAATGAGCAGTTCTTC; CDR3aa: CASSYGLAGAIDNEQFF
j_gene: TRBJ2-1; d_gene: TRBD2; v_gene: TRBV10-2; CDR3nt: TGCGCCAGCAGGCCTAGCGGGAGCTCCTACAATGAGCAGTTCTTC; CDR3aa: CASRPSGSSYNEQFF
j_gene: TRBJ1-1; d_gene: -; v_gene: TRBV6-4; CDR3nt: TGTGCCAGCAGTCAGCCAACAGGGCTCAACACTGAAGCTTTCTTT; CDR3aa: CASSQPTGLNTEAFF
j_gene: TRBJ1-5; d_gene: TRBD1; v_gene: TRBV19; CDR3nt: TGTGCCAGCTCGGACAGGGGGCTTGGGACCCAGCATTTT; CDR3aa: CASSDRGLGTQHF
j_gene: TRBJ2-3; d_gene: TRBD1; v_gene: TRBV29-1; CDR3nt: TGCAGCGTTGAAAACTCTCGGGAAGGGACAGGCACAGATACGCAGTATTTT; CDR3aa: CSVENSREGTGTDTQYF
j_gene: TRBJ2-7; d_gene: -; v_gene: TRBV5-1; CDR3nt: TGCGCCAGCAGCTTGGCCCGGGGAACGACCTACGAGCAGTACTTC; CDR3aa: CASSLARGTTYEQYF
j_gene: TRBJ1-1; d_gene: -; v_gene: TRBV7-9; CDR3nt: TGTGCCAGCAGCTTCGGGTCCGGAGGGACCACTGAAGCTTTCTTT; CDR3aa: CASSFGSGGTTEAFF
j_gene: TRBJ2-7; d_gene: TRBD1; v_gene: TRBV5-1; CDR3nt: TGCGCCAGCAGCGCGACAGGGCCTCCCTACGAGCAGTACTTC; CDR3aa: CASSATGPPYEQYF
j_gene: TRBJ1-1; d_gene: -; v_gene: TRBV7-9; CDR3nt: TGTGCCAGCAGCTTAGGGGGCCCCACTGAAGCTTTCTTT; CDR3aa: CASSLGGPTEAFF